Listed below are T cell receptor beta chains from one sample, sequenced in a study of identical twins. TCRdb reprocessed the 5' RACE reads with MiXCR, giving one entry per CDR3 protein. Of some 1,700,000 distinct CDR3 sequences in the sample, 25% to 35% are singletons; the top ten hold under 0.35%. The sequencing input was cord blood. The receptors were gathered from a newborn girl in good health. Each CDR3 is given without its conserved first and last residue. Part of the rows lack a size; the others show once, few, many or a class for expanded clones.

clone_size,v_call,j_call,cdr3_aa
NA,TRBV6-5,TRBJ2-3,ASSYSSPGQGAADTQY
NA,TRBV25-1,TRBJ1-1,AGRGDTEAF
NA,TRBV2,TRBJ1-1,ASSEWGRTEAF
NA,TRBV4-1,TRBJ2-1,ASSQDPGFEQF
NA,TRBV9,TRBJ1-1,ASSVGMGGGTEAF
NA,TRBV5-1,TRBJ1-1,ASSHDLDRDEAF
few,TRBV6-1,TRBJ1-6,ASTPAFRRDDSPLH
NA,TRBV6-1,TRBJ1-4,ASSEQGWEKLF
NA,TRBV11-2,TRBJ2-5,ASSLEANQETQY
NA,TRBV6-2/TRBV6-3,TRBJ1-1,ASSYPMGGLNTEAF
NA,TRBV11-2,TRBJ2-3,ASSVGWRGPTDAQY
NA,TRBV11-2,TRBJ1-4,ASSLVQGIYEKLF
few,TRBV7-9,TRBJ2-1,ASFFERGGLGNNEQF
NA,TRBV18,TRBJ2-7,ASPPVSYEQY
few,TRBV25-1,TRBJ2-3,ASSEYTGGADTQY
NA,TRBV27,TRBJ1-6,ASSLSLQISHNSPLH
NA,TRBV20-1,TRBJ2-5,SARLVPGEQETQY
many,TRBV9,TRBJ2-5,ASSVDEEETQY
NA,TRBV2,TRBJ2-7,ASSDTTSGRPYEQY
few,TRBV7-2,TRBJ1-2,ASSLRRTNYGYT
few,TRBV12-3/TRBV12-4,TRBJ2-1,ASTKYGGSSYNEQF
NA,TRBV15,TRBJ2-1,ATSTSGYNEQF
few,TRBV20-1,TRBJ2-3,SARGVGASDTQY
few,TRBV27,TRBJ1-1,ASSPNRVTEAF
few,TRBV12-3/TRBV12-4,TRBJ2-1,ASSSTPPGLNNEQF
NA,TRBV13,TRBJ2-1,ASRLAGTRSYNEQF
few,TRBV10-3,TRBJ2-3,AITGLAGGADTQY
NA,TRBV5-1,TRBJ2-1,ASSLGGARRSNEQF
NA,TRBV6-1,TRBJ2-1,ASKQGAENEQF
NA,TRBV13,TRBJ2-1,ASSLRVAEPHNEQF
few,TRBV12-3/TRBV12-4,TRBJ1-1,ASSAQGGTEAF
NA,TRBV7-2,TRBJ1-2,ASSLEGAVLYGYT
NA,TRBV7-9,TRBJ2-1,ASSVTRGQYNEQF
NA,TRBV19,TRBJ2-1,ASSSPPSEGQF
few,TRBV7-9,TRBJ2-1,ASLGLAGEVEQF
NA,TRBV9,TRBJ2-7,ASSTRGAPTSYNEQY
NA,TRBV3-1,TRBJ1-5,ASSQGGTGINQPQH
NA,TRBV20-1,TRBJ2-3,SAIGGGGYSTDTQY
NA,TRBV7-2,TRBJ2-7,ASSTASGSYEQY
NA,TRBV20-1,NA,SARGTGEASGGQRYEQY
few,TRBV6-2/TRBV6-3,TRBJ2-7,ASSLGHWWDIGGYIGVSSYEQY
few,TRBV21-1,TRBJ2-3,ASSKAGLAGRDTQY
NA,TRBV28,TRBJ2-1,ASSFFMGTGERGGYNEQF
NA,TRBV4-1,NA,ASSRVAGGRYNEQY
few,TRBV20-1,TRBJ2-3,SARETSGRITDTQY
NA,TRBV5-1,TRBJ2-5,ASTSVEGGDPFRY
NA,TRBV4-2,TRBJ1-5,ASRGRFLDSNQPQH
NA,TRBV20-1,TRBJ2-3,SARSLVRKASGVDTQY
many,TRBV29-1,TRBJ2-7,SVRGSYEQY
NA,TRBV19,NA,ASSLITGVRETQY
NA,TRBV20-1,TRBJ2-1,SARSVFGRSSGTNYNEQF
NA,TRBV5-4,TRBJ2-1,ASSLATGANEQF
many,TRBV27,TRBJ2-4,ASSSPTGLNIQY
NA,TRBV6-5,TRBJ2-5,ASSPGTGSPYNEQY
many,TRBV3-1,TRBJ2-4,ASSQERVGKNIQY
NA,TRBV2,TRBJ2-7,ASVQLGQGSYEQY
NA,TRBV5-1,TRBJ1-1,ASSLATGRGMNTEAF
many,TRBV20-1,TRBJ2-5,SASSGAQETQY